A single sample is the source of the 9 T cell receptor beta chains below, sequenced in a study of beta chain features in type 1 diabetes (dated by TCRdb to the late 2010s). The protocol used for the library was the immunoSEQ multiplex PCR assay. The High Capacity cDNA Reverse Transcription Kit was used to reverse transcribe all of the isolated RNA, meaning that expressed TCRB transcripts were what got sequenced. The clones in this table, taken by TCRdb from immuneACCESS, are in-frame only. Not every clone is retained; where verified, under half of the shortfall comes from an unresolved V gene, and the cause of the rest is unknown. The sample contains around 500,000 clones, around 10% of them found a single time. Of the sample, less than 0.06% falls within the top ten clones. The sample taken for sequencing was naive CD4+ T cells from blood. In light of the paper, this sample's cell subset or site label describes: true naive CD4+ T cells. These receptors came from a woman aged 18 to 35 in good health.

Concerning this clone: Additional DNA sequences in this sample encode the identical CDR3. The chain combines TRBV28 with TRBJ2-1; no clear D. Trimming removed 5 bases at V and 3 bases at J, with 2 bases between. The germline CDR1 and CDR2 sequences are MDHEN and SYDVKM. The CDR3 length is 11 residues. CDR3 DNA: TGTGCCAGCAGTCGCTACAATGAGCAGTTCTTC. This encodes CASSRYNEQFF. The variable domain in full, completed from reference TRBV28 and TRBJ2-1, reads DVKVTQSSRYLVKRTGEKVFLECVQDMDHENMFWYRQDPGLGLRLIYFSYDVKMKEKGDIPEGYSVSREKKERFSLILESASTNQTSMYLCASSRYNEQFFGPGTRLTVL.

The genes are TRBV27 and TRBJ1-6; D is uncertain. From germline, CDR1 is MNHEY and CDR2 SMNVEV (reference sequence). The CDR3 is made up of 13 amino acids. The germline V and J ends were trimmed by 3 bases and 5 bases, with 5 bases remaining between them. CDR3 loop: CASSLRDNSPLHF. In DNA form, the CDR3 reads TGTGCCAGCAGTTTGAGGGATAATTCACCCCTCCACTTT.

The chain is built from TRBV6-6 and TRBJ2-7; D might be TRBD1 (5 bases). The CDR3 runs to 12 residues. Per germline, CDR1 MNHNY and CDR2 SVGAGI (reference sequence). The germline V and J ends were trimmed by 2 bases and 3 bases, with 5 bases remaining between them. The CDR3 DNA reads as TGTGCCAGCAGTTACCAGGGCTACGAGCAGTACGTC. It yields the protein CASSYQGYEQYV.

This clone was found a few times. The chain combines TRBV4-3 with TRBJ2-3; D perhaps matches TRBD1 (6 bases). The CDR3 runs 16 residues. Trimming cost V 3 bases and J 7 bases, with 20 bases left between them. Germline assignment: CDR1 LGHNA and CDR2 YSLEER. CDR3 DNA sequence: TGCGCCAGCAGCCAGAGCCGACAGGCCCTCGGAAATACGCAGTATTTT. This codes for CASSQSRQALGNTQYF.

Only a few counts were recorded for this clone. The chain joins TRBV19 to TRBJ2-3, with D tentatively TRBD2 (6 bases). CDR1 and CDR2 (germline): LNHDA, SQIVND (reference sequence). The CDR3 has 14 residues. The V end lost 3 bases, the J end lost 0 bases, and 7 bases lay between the germline ends. CDR3 amino acids: CASSMGTSTDTQYF. The CDR3 region has the DNA TGTGCCAGTAGTATGGGGACTAGCACAGATACGCAGTATTTT.

The V call is TRBV9, the J call TRBJ1-3, with 10 bases fitting TRBD1. CDR1 and CDR2 (germline): SGDLS, YYNGEE. After removal of 3 bases from V and 2 bases from J, the junction contained 8 bases not matched to a gene. The CDR3 consists of 17 residues. The chain's CDR3 is CASSASPGTGAGNTIYF. In DNA, the CDR3 is TGTGCCAGCAGCGCATCCCCCGGGACAGGGGCTGGAAACACCATATATTTT.

The V gene is TRBV18, the J gene TRBJ2-1; 11 bases match TRBD2. With 3 bases clipped from V and 8 bases from J, the junction kept 6 bases outside the gene matches. This CDR3 has 15 amino acids. CDR1 and CDR2 from the germline V gene are KGHSH and LQKENI. Written as DNA, the CDR3 is TGTGCCAGCTCACCCACTAGCGGGAGTTCGTATGAGCAGTTCTTC. This encodes CASSPTSGSSYEQFF. Based on the CDR3 plus reference TRBV18 and TRBJ2-1, the full variable domain is NAGVMQNPRHLVRRRGQEARLRCSPMKGHSHVYWYRQLPEEGLKFMVYLQKENIIDESGMPKERFSAEFPKEGPSILRIQQVVRGDSAAYFCASSPTSGSSYEQFFGPGTRLTVL.

This rearrangement joins TRBV7-2 to TRBJ2-3; 8 bases are shared with TRBD2. CDR1 and CDR2 (germline): SGHTA, FQGNSA. The CDR3 has 16 residues. Trimming cost V 5 bases and J 0 bases; bases outside gene matches: 7. CDR3 protein: CASSHSLAASTDTQYF. CDR3 in DNA: TGTGCCAGCAGCCACTCACTAGCGGCTAGCACAGATACGCAGTATTTT.

This clone was observed a few times. The chain's CDR3 is CASSIRTGLGNEQFF. The CDR3 DNA is TGTGCCAGTAGTATCCGGACAGGGCTGGGGAATGAGCAGTTCTTC. The gene calls are TRBV19 and TRBJ2-1, with TRBD1 identical over 8 bases. Germline V gene data show CDR1 as LNHDA and CDR2 as SQIVND (reference sequence). The CDR3 has 15 residues. Unmatched junction bases numbered 8, after V lost 3 bases and J lost 7 bases. Full variable domain (remainder filled in from reference TRBV19 and TRBJ2-1): DGGITQSPKYLFRKEGQNVTLSCEQNLNHDAMYWYRQDPGQGLRLIYYSQIVNDFQKGDIAEGYSVSREKKESFPLTVTSAQKNPTAFYLCASSIRTGLGNEQFFGPGTRLTVL.